The entry below gives a single TCR beta chain sequence along with its context. The antigen is not known. This entry belongs to a study of synovial regulatory T cells in juvenile arthritis. Whole-study results and caveats: Synovial Tregs shared more CDR3 sequences with iaTregs than other blood Tregs.

Germline assignment: CDR1 MNHNY and CDR2 SVGAGI (reference sequence). This CDR3 has 14 amino acids. There is no recorded DNA. Sequencing used immunoSEQ multiplex PCR; TCRdb keeps in-frame clones, though not all of them. This table lists around 6,400 clones. This TCR derives from a donor younger than 30 with juvenile idiopathic arthritis. The chain joins TRBV6-6 to TRBJ1-1; TCRdb's assignment of TRBD1 cannot be checked, as there is no DNA. Input material: Treg cells from blood. Subset given: remaining (HLA-DR-negative) circulating blood Treg cells. This CDR3 is CASSLRQVNTEAFF.